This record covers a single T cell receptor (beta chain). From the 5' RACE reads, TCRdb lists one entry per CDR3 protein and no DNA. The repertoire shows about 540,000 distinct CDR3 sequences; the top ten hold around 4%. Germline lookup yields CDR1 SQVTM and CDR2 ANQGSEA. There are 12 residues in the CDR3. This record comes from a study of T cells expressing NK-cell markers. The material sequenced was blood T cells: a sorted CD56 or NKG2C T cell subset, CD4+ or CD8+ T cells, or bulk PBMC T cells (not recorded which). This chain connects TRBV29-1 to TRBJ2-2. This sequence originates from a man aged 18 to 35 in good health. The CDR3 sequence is CSVKSATGELFF.